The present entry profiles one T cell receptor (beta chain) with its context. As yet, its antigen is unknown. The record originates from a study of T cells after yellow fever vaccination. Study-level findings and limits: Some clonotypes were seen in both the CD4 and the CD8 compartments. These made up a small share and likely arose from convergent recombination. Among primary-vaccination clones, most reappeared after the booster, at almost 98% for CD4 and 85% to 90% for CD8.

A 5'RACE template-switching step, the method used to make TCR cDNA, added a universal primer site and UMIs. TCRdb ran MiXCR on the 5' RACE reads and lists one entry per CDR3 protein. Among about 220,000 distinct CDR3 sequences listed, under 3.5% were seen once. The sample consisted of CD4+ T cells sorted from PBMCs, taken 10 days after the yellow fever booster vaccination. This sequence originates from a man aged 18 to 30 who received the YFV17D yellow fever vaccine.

Here the CDR3 DNA reads TGTGCCTGGAGTGTACTGGGAACTAATGAAAAACTGTTTTTT. Protein: CAWSVLGTNEKLFF. V is TRBV30 and J is TRBJ1-4, with unresolved D. The CDR3 consists of 14 residues. CDR1 is GTSNPN, CDR2 SVGIG, per germline (reference sequence). V gave up 0 bases and J gave up 1 base, with 6 bases separating them. The full variable domain, rest sourced from reference TRBV30 and TRBJ1-4, is SQTIHQWPATLVQPVGSPLSLECTVEGTSNPNLYWYRQAAGRGLQLLFYSVGIGQISSEVPQNLSASRPQDRQFILSSKKLLLSDSGFYLCAWSVLGTNEKLFFGSGTQLSVL.